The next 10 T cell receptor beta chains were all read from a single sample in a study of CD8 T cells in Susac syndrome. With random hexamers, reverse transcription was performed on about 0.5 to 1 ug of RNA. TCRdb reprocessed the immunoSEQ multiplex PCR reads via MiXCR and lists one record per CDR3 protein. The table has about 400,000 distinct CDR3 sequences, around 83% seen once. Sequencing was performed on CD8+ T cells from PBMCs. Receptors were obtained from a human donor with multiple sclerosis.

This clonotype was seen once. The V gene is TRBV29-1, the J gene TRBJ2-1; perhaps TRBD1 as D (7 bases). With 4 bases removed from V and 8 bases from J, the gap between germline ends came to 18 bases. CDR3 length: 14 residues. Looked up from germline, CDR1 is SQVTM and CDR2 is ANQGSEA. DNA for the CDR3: TGCAGCGTTGCAGGAGGGGGCGCGGTCGATGAGCAGTTCTTC. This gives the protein CSVAGGGAVDEQFF.

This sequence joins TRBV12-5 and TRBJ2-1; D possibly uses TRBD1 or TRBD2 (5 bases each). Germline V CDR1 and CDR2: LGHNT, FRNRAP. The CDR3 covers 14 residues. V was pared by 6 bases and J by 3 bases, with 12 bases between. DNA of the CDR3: TGTGCTAGTGGCCGCCAGGGAGTCTACAATGAGCAGTTCTTC. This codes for CASGRQGVYNEQFF.

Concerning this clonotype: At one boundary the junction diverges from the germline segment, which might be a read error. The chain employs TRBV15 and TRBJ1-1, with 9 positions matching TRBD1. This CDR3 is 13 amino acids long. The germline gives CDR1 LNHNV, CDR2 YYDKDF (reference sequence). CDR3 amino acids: CATRDRDLTEVFF. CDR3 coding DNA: TGTGCCACCCGGGACAGGGACCTCACTGAAGTTTTCTTT.

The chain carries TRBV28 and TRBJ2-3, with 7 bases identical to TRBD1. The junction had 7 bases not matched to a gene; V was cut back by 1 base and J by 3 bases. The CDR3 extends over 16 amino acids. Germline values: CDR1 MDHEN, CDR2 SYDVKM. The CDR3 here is CASSLSDRRLTDTQYF. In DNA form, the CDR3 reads TGTGCCAGCAGTTTATCGGACAGGAGGTTAACAGATACGCAGTATTTT.

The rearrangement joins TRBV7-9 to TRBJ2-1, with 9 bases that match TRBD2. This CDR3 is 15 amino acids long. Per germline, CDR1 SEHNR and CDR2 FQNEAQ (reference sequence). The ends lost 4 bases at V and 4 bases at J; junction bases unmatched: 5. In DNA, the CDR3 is TGTGCCAGCAGCTCCGGACTAGCGCTTTACAATGAGCAGTTCTTC. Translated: CASSSGLALYNEQFF.

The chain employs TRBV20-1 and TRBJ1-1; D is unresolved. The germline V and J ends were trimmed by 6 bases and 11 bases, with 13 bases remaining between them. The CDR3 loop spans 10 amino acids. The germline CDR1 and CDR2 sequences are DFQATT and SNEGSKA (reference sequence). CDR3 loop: CSAWNGGAFF. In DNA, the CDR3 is TGCAGTGCCTGGAACGGAGGGGCTTTCTTT.

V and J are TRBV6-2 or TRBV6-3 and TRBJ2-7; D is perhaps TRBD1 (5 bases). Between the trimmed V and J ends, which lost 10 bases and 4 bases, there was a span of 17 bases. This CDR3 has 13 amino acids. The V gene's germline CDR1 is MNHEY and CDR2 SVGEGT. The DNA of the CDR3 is TGTGCCACCGAGACCCAAGGGGCGTACGAGCAGTACTTC. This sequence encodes CATETQGAYEQYF.

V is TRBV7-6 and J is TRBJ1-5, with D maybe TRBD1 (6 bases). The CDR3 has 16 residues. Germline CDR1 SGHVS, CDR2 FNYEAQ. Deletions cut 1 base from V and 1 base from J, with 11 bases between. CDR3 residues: CASSLGGGGSNQPQHF. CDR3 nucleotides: TGTGCCAGCAGCTTAGGAGGGGGTGGGAGCAATCAGCCCCAGCATTTT. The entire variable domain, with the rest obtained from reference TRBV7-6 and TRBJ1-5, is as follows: GAGVSQSPRYKVTKRGQDVALRCDPISGHVSLYWYRQALGQGPEFLTYFNYEAQQDKSGLPNDRFSAERPEGSISTLTIQRTEQRDSAMYRCASSLGGGGSNQPQHFGDGTRLSIL.

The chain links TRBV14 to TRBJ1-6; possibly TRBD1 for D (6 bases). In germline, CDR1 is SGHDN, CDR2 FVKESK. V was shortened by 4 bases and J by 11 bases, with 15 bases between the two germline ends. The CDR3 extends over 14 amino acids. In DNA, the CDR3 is TGTGCCAGCAGCCTCGGGGGGGGCTGGCCACCCCTCCACTTT. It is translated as CASSLGGGWPPLHF.

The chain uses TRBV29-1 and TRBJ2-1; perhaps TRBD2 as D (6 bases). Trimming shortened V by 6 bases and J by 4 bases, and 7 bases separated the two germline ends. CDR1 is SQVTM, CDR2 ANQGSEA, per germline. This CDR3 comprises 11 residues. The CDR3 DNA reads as TGCAGCGTGACTAGTTACAATGAGCAGTTCTTC. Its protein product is CSVTSYNEQFF.